These 17 T cell receptor beta chains originate from one sample sequenced in a study of T-cell reconstitution after alpha-beta-depleted transplantation in children. A TCRbeta library incorporating unique molecular identifiers was prepared. In TCRdb, the PCR reads were re-called with MiXCR into one record per CDR3 protein. The sample yields 450,000 to 600,000 distinct CDR3 sequences, over 10% seen once. Sequenced material: PBMCs, mostly from graft donor cells, taken 360 days after TCRalphabeta/CD19-depleted stem cell transplant. The receptors stem from a male patient younger than 18 who had a stem cell transplant for acute myeloid leukemia, so the T cells may come from the graft donor.

A few counts support this clonotype. The CDR3 region is CASSFRTGFSGANVLTF. The CDR3 nucleotides are TGTGCCAGCAGCTTTCGGACAGGGTTCTCTGGGGCCAACGTCCTGACTTTC. This rearrangement joins TRBV7-3 to TRBJ2-6, with 8 positions matching TRBD1. Trimming removed 3 bases from V and 0 bases from J; junction bases left unmatched: 4. CDR1 and CDR2 (germline): SGHTA, FQGTGA. The CDR3 consists of 17 residues.

This clonotype was counted ten times or more. The CDR3 coding sequence is TGTGCCAGCAGCTTGGACGGATACGAGCAGTTCTTC. Translated: CASSLDGYEQFF. The rearrangement uses TRBV7-3 and TRBJ2-1; unclear D gene. Germline V gene lookup returns CDR1 SGHTA and CDR2 FQGTGA. V was trimmed by 3 bases and J by 10 bases, leaving 10 bases between them. The CDR3 covers 12 residues.

V usage is TRBV3-1 and J usage is TRBJ1-2, with no clear D. CDR3 length: 15 amino acids. V lost 7 bases, J lost 4 bases, and 19 bases lay in between. CDR1 LGHDT and CDR2 YNNKEL come from the germline V gene (reference sequence). CDR3 region: CASKSGAAVGYGYTF. The CDR3 DNA is TGTGCCAGCAAATCTGGTGCTGCGGTCGGCTATGGCTACACCTTC.

This clonotype was counted only a few times. The rearrangement links TRBV28 to TRBJ2-1, with D maybe TRBD1 (6 bases). V lost 4 bases, J lost 5 bases, and 21 bases lay in between. Looked up from germline, CDR1 is MDHEN and CDR2 is SYDVKM. The CDR3 is 17 residues long. The CDR3 DNA sequence: TGTGCCAGCAGTTCGCAATCTAGGGGACATTGGGACAATGAGCAGTTCTTC. Protein: CASSSQSRGHWDNEQFF.

The J gene is TRBJ2-2, the V gene TRBV4-3; TRBD1 is a possible D gene (6 bases). Deletions cut 4 bases from V and 4 bases from J, with 28 bases between. Per germline, CDR1 LGHNA and CDR2 YSLEER. The CDR3 loop spans 20 amino acids. Here the CDR3 reads CASSPGTRFVQTGTTGELFF. In nucleotides, the CDR3 is TGCGCCAGCAGCCCGGGTACAAGGTTTGTCCAAACAGGGACCACCGGGGAGCTGTTTTTT.

This clonotype was observed a handful of times. The gene calls are TRBV5-1 and TRBJ1-2, with no clear D. The CDR3 is 11 amino acids. Germline-derived CDR1 and CDR2 are SGHRS and YFSETQ. V lost 4 bases and J lost 6, with 7 bases in between. DNA for the CDR3: TGCGCCAGCAGCGGTCCGGATGGCTACACCTTC. It codes for CASSGPDGYTF.

The rearrangement uses TRBV7-3 and TRBJ2-3, with D perhaps matching TRBD1 or TRBD2 (5 bases each). Trimming took 4 bases from V and 5 from J, leaving 13 bases between them. CDR3 length: 14 residues. Per the germline V gene, CDR1 is SGHTA and CDR2 is FQGTGA. The CDR3 DNA reads TGTGCCAGCAGCTCAGGGACCCGGGGAGATACGCAGTATTTT. Amino acid sequence: CASSSGTRGDTQYF.

This clonotype was observed a handful of times. V is TRBV19 and J is TRBJ2-6; weak D call: TRBD2 (7 bases). Looked up from germline, CDR1 is LNHDA and CDR2 is SQIVND (reference sequence). This CDR3 contains 18 residues. V lost 7 bases, J lost 0 bases, and 19 bases lay in between. The CDR3 region is CASTLLGGRVSGANVLTF. The CDR3 DNA follows: TGTGCCAGTACCCTCCTCGGGGGGCGAGTCTCTGGGGCCAACGTCCTGACTTTC.

The J gene is TRBJ1-5, the V gene TRBV28; perhaps TRBD1 as D (5 bases). V was cut by 7 bases and J by 0 bases, with 19 bases left in between. The length of the CDR3 is 17 residues. The V gene's germline CDR1 is MDHEN and CDR2 SYDVKM. In DNA, the CDR3 is TGTGCCAGCACCCGGAGAGATTGGGGGGGTAGCAATCAGCCCCAGCATTTT. It encodes CASTRRDWGGSNQPQHF.

This clonotype was recorded a few times. This chain uses TRBV10-3 with TRBJ2-1; 14 bases are shared with TRBD2. The CDR3 is made up of 16 amino acids. Germline V gene data show CDR1 as ENHRY and CDR2 as SYGVKD. Trimming took 5 bases from V and 10 from J; bases not matched to a gene: 10. CDR3 coding DNA: TGTGCCATCAGTCGACGAGAGGGACTAGCGGGAGCGGAGCAGTTCTTC. It encodes CAISRREGLAGAEQFF.

There are a few counts of this clonotype. The V gene is TRBV4-2, the J gene TRBJ2-7; 7 bases fit TRBD1. CDR1 LGHNA and CDR2 YNFKEQ come from the germline V gene. The CDR3 has 15 amino acids. J gave up 4 bases and V 1 base, and 7 bases lay outside the gene matches. The CDR3 nucleotides read TGTGCCAGCAGCCAAGTTGACAGGGACGGTTACGAGCAGTACTTC. Protein product: CASSQVDRDGYEQYF.

The CDR3, as DNA: TGCAGCGCATACGGATCAGGGACAGGGGGCACCTACGAGCAGTACTTC. This translates into CSAYGSGTGGTYEQYF. The chain joins TRBV29-1 to TRBJ2-7, with 12 nucleotides matching TRBD1. Trimming at V came to 7 bases and at J to 2 bases, leaving 12 bases not matched to a gene. CDR1 and CDR2 from the germline V gene are SQVTM and ANQGSEA. CDR3 length: 16 amino acids.

The sample holds a few counts of this clonotype. The gene calls are TRBV7-6 and TRBJ2-2; TRBD2 matches 10 bases. Germline V gene lookup returns CDR1 SGHVS and CDR2 FNYEAQ. V trimming: 3 bases; J trimming: 7 bases; junction bases outside the gene matches: 20. The CDR3 is made up of 20 amino acids. CDR3 in DNA: TGTGCCAGCAGCTTTACGACTAGCGGGCGAACCCCACCTCGGGTCGGGGAGCTGTTTTTT. Its translation: CASSFTTSGRTPPRVGELFF.

This clonotype was found a few times. V and J are TRBV27 and TRBJ2-7; D is perhaps TRBD1 (5 bases). The V end was cut by 8 bases, the J end by 0 bases, with 14 bases between. CDR3 length: 14 amino acids. The germline CDR1 and CDR2 sequences are MNHEY and SMNVEV (reference sequence). The CDR3 sequence: CASATVLRSYEQYF. CDR3 sequence (DNA): TGTGCCAGCGCGACAGTTCTACGCTCCTACGAGCAGTACTTC.

This clonotype has a handful of counts. This chain joins TRBV7-2 and TRBJ2-1; possibly TRBD2 for D (5 bases). CDR1 and CDR2 (germline): SGHTA, FQGNSA. The CDR3 has 17 residues. V lost 1 base and J lost 8, with 21 bases in between. The CDR3 DNA is TGTGCCAGCAGCTTAGTCGGCCCGCCCCCCCCGAGGGATGAGCAGTTCTTC. This gives the protein CASSLVGPPPPRDEQFF.

The CDR3 DNA reads as TGCGCCAGCAGATATAGCGGGGCTAGCACAGATACGCAGTATTTT. Protein product: CASRYSGASTDTQYF. The chain has TRBV5-1 and TRBJ2-3; 8 bases line up with TRBD2. This CDR3 comprises 15 residues. The germline V gene has CDR1 SGHRS and CDR2 YFSETQ. V shed 5 bases and J 0 bases; nucleotides not matched to a gene: 5. Complete variable domain (other parts from reference TRBV5-1 and TRBJ2-3): KAGVTQTPRYLIKTRGQQVTLSCSPISGHRSVSWYQQTPGQGLQFLFEYFSETQRNKGNFPGRFSGRQFSNSRSEMNVSTLELGDSALYLCASRYSGASTDTQYFGPGTRLTVL.

This clonotype was counted at least ten times. The J gene is TRBJ2-1, the V gene TRBV12-3 or TRBV12-4, with D maybe TRBD1 (6 bases). The CDR3 extends over 17 amino acids. V was pared by 3 bases and J by 1 base, with 16 bases between. Here the CDR3 DNA reads TGTGCCAGCAGTTTCGGGATGGGGCAGGGGTCCTACAATGAGCAGTTCTTC. Amino acid sequence: CASSFGMGQGSYNEQFF.